The table lists the clone carrying this TCR beta chain with a few counts. V lost 4 bases, J lost 7 bases, and 14 bases lay in between. There are 13 residues in the CDR3. Germline V gene lookup returns CDR1 SNHLY and CDR2 FYNNEI. Using immunoSEQ multiplex PCR, the repertoire was profiled, and TCRdb retains in-frame clones only, with some absent. The sample lists some 50,000 clones; just over 75% were seen once. Single viable CD3+CD4+CD8-CD45RO+ cells were sorted as the memory CD4+ T cells. These data originate in a study of memory CD4+ T cells and cytomegalovirus serostatus. The rearrangement joins TRBV2 to TRBJ2-7; D possibly uses TRBD1 or TRBD2 (5 bases each). The sample taken for sequencing was memory CD4+ T cells from blood. This TCR derives from an adult in good health and CMV-seronegative. The DNA of the CDR3 is TGTGCCAGCAGTGGGGGCGCACCGGGGGAGCAGTACTTC. It specifies CASSGGAPGEQYF.